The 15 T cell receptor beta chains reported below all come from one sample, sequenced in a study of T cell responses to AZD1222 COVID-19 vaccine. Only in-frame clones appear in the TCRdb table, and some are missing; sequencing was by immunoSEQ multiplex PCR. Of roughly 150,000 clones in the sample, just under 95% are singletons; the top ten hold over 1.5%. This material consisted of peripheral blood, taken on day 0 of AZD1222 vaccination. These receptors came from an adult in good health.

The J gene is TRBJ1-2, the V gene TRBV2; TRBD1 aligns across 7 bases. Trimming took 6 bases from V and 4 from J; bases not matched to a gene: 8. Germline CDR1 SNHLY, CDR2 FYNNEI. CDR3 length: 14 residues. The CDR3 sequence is CASRTGVSTYGYTF. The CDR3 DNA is TGTGCCAGCAGAACAGGGGTTTCGACCTATGGCTACACCTTC. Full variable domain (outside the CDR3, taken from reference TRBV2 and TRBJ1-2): EPEVTQTPSHQVTQMGQEVILRCVPISNHLYFYWYRQILGQKVEFLVSFYNNEISEKSEIFDDQFSVERPDGSNFTLKIRSTKLEDSAMYFCASRTGVSTYGYTFGSGTRLTVV.

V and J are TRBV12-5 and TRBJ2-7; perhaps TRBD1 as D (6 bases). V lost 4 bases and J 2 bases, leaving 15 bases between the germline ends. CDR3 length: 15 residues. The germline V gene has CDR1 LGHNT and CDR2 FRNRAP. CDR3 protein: CASGSVGTLTYEQYF. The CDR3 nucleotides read TGTGCTAGTGGTTCCGTCGGGACACTCACCTACGAGCAGTACTTC.

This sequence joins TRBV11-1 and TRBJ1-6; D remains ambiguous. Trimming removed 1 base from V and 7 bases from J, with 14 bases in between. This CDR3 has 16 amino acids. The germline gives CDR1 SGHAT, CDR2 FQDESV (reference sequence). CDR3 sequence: CASSLGGLGPNSPLHF. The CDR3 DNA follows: TGTGCCAGCAGCTTAGGGGGTCTTGGGCCCAATTCACCCCTCCACTTT.

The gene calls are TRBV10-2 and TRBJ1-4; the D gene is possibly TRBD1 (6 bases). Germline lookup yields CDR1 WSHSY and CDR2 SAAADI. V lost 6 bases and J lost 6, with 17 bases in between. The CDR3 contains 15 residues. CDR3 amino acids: CASRADAAGDEKLFF. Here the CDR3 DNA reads TGCGCCAGCAGGGCGGACGCGGCAGGGGATGAAAAACTGTTTTTT.

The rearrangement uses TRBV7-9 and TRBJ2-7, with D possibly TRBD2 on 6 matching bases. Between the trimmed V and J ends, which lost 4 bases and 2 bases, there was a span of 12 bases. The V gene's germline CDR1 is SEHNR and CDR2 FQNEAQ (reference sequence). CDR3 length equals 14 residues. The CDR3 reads CASSSSGEAYEQYF. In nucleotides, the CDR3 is TGTGCCAGCAGCTCCTCCGGGGAGGCCTACGAGCAGTACTTC.

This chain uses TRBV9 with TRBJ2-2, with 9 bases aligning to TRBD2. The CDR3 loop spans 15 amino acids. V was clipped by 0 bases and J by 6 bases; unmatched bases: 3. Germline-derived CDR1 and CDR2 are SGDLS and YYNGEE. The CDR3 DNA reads TGTGCCAGCAGCGTAGTAGCGGGAGTACCCGGGGAGCTGTTTTTT. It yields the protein CASSVVAGVPGELFF.

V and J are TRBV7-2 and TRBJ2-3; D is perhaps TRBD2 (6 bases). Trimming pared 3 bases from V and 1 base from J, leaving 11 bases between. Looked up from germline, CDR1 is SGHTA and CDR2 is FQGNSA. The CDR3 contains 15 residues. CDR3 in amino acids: CASSLGGMGTDTQYF. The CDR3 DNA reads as TGTGCCAGCAGCTTGGGGGGTATGGGCACAGATACGCAGTATTTT.

The CDR3, as DNA: TGTGCCAGCAGTACGGGGGGCACTGAAGCTTTCTTT. Its protein product is CASSTGGTEAFF. The chain combines TRBV6-5 with TRBJ1-1; TRBD1 might be the D (5 bases). V was pared by 5 bases and J by 4 bases, with 8 bases between. Germline V gives CDR1 MNHEY, CDR2 SVGAGI. This CDR3 contains 12 residues.

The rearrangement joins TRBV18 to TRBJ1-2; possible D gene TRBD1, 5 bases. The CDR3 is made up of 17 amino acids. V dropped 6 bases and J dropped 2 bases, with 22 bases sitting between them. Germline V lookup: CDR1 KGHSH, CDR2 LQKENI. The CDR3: CASSLTDQGSPNYGYTF. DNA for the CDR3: TGTGCCAGCTCGCTAACTGACCAGGGTTCCCCCAACTATGGCTACACCTTC.

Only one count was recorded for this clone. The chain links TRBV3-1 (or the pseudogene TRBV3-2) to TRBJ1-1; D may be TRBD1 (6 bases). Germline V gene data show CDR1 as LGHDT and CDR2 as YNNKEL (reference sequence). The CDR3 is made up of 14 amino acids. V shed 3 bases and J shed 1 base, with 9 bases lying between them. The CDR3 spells CASSHSTGNTEAFF. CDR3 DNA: TGTGCCAGCAGCCATTCGACAGGGAACACTGAAGCTTTCTTT.

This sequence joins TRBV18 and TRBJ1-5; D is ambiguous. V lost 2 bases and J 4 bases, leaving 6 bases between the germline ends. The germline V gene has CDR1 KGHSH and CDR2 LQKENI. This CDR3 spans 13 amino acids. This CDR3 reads CASSPVRNQPQHF. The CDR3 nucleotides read TGTGCCAGCTCACCAGTTAGAAATCAGCCCCAGCATTTT.

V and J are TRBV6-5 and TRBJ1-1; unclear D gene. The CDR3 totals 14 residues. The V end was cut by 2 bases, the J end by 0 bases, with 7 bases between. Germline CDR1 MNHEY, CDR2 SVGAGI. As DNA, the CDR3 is TGTGCCAGCAGTTACGGGATGATGAACACTGAAGCTTTCTTT. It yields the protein CASSYGMMNTEAFF.

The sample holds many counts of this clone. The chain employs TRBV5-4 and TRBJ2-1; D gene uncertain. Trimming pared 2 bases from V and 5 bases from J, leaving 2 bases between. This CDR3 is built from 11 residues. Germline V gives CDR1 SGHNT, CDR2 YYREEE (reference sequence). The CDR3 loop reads CASSFNNEQFF. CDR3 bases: TGTGCCAGCAGCTTCAACAATGAGCAGTTCTTC.

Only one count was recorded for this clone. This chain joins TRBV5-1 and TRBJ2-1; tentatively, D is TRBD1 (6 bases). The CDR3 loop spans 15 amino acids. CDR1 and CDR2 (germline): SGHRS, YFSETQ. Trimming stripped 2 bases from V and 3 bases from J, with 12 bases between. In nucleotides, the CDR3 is TGCGCCAGCAGCTTAAAGGACAGAAACTACAATGAGCAGTTCTTC. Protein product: CASSLKDRNYNEQFF.

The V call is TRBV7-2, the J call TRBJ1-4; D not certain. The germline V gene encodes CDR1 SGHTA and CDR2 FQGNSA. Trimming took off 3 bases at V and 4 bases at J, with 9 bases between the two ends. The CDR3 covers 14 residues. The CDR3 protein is CASSFFRSNEKLFF. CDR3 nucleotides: TGTGCCAGCAGCTTTTTCAGGAGTAATGAAAAACTGTTTTTT.